This is a list of T cell receptor beta chains from one sample in a study of shared clonotypes between healthy human individuals. Libraries were prepared by immunoSEQ multiplex PCR; TCRdb keeps only in-frame clonotypes and omits some of them. The sample consists of around 2.3 million clones, almost 96% of them appearing once. The specimen was naive CD4+ T cells sorted from blood. Receptors were obtained from a man younger than 30 in good health. Each CDR3 is given without its conserved first and last residue. Clone size, where shown, is once, few, many, or a class for clones that have expanded.

>-|TRBJ2-7|TRBV2|10
ASTIVPTEQY
>-|TRBJ2-1|TRBV4-3|11
ASSHPGLGEQF
>-|TRBJ1-1|TRBV7-8|10
ASSSQGAEAF
>-|TRBJ2-3|TRBV5-1|12
ASSLASFTDTQY
>-|TRBJ2-7|TRBV5-8|11
ASSRRDGYEQY
>-|TRBJ2-7|TRBV6-1|12
ASTLGTGSYEQY
>once|TRBJ1-3|TRBV15|14
ATSSTGGLAGNTIY
>-|TRBJ2-5|TRBV19|13
ASSIGGQGQETQY
>once|TRBJ2-3|TRBV7-2|13
ASTPRGRNTDTQY
>-|TRBJ1-4|TRBV6-5|11
ASSDQKNEKLF
>-|TRBJ1-1|TRBV25-1|13
ASRGQDAHHTEAF
>-|TRBJ1-6|TRBV6-5|12
ASSLGQGISPLH
>once|TRBJ2-5|TRBV7-2|14
ASSLEGTAVRGTQY
>-|TRBJ2-7|TRBV19|12
ASRTSGGTYEQY
>-|TRBJ1-2|TRBV27|13
ASSLAGGGWYGYT
>-|TRBJ2-3|TRBV6-5|12
ASSYKGGSDTQY
>-|TRBJ2-5|TRBV4-3|11
ASSQTGKETQY
>-|TRBJ1-2|TRBV28|11
ASSPNRNYGYT
>-|TRBJ2-3|TRBV4-3|14
ASSQGGLTSTDTQY
>-|TRBJ2-2|TRBV5-4|11
ASRGPNTGELF
>-|TRBJ1-5|TRBV4-3|13
ASSQRTGGRQPQH
>-|TRBJ2-5|TRBV2|10
ASSETRETQY
>-|TRBJ2-7|TRBV18|11
ASSPDVTYEQY
>-|TRBJ1-5|TRBV6-1|13
ASSVGSGGGQPQH
>once|TRBJ2-7|TRBV6-6|14
ASSYSPRGQTYEQY
>-|TRBJ2-2|TRBV6-1|13
ANSEETLSTGELF
>-|TRBJ2-7|TRBV27|12
ASTPTSGSYEQY
>-|TRBJ2-3|TRBV11-3|14
ASSLDGRGGADTQY
>-|TRBJ2-7|TRBV6-5|11
ASLDPGGLEQY
>-|TRBJ1-5|TRBV7-9|15
ASSLWVGQAVNQPQH
>-|TRBJ2-3|TRBV7-2|14
ASSLAGGGPGDTQY
>-|TRBJ1-2|TRBV2|10
ASSVSDYGYT
>-|TRBJ2-5|TRBV7-8|14
ASSRSSGGVGETQY
>-|TRBJ2-6|TRBV5-1|9
ASNGANVLT
>-|TRBJ1-6|TRBV7-2|14
ASRNSDSSYNSPLH
>-|TRBJ1-4|TRBV5-1|11
ASSLGSGGKLF
>once|TRBJ1-1|TRBV11-2|13
ASSLNSRYDTEAF
>-|TRBJ2-1|TRBV28|12
ASRASLSYNEQF
>-|TRBJ2-3|TRBV7-8|12
ASSPRTGLDTQY
>once|TRBJ2-7|TRBV9|14
ASSVLSGRARDEQY
>-|TRBJ1-2|TRBV28|11
ASTARDRDGYT
>-|TRBJ2-1|TRBV11-2|13
ASSLGQAQNNEQF
>-|TRBJ1-6|TRBV7-9|14
ASSPRGAGQNSPLH
>-|TRBJ2-2|TRBV18|12
ASSLSTGTGELF
>-|TRBJ2-3|TRBV15|13
ATSRDRSPGHTQY
>-|TRBJ2-1|TRBV4-3|17
ASSQEFIGTLGPRNEQF
>once|TRBJ1-1|TRBV5-1|11
ASSLRGNTEAF
>-|TRBJ1-1|TRBV5-8|9
ASSLRAEAF
>-|TRBJ2-1|TRBV11-3|17
ASSLVSSGITSSYNEQF
>-|TRBJ1-2|TRBV5-1|12
ASSSTNPAGGYT
>-|TRBJ2-7|TRBV4-1|13
ASSQGMGGPYEQY
>-|TRBJ2-7|TRBV13|13
ASSFWQGRSYEQY
>-|TRBJ2-5|TRBV4-1|16
ASSQGVEGSWMWETQY
>once|TRBJ2-3|TRBV7-9|13
ASSLSGGSTDTQY
>-|TRBJ1-6|TRBV18|12
ASSPQAGNSPLH
>-|TRBJ1-2|TRBV6-5|12
ASSYSRGNYGYT
>-|TRBJ2-7|TRBV27|13
ASSPQGWRVDEQY
>-|TRBJ1-6|TRBV28|12
ASEGQGANSPLH
>-|TRBJ2-5|TRBV6-1|11
ASSGIFQETQY